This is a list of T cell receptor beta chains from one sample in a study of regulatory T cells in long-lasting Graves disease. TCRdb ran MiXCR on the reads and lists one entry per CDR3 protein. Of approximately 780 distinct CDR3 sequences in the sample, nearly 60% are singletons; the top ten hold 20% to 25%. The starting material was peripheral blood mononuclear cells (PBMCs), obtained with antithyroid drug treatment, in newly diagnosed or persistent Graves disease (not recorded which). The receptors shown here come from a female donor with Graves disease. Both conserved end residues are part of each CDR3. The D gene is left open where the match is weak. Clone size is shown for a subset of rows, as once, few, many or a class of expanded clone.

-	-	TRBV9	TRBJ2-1	CASSGRLLGAGEQFF	TGTGCCAGCAGCGGACGCCTTTTGGGGGCTGGTGAGCAGTTCTTC
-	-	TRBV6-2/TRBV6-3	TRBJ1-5	CASSPRPGSNQPQHF	TGTGCCAGCAGTCCTCGGCCAGGGAGCAATCAGCCCCAGCATTTT
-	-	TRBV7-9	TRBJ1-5	CASSSQDQPQHF	TGTGCCAGCAGCTCACAGGATCAGCCCCAGCATTTT
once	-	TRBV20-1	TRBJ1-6	CSAGGAGSPLHF	TGCAGTGCTGGAGGGGCAGGTTCACCCCTCCACTTT
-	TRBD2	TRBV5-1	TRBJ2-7	CASSSISGRAYEQYF	TGCGCCAGCAGCTCTATTAGCGGGAGGGCCTACGAGCAGTACTTC
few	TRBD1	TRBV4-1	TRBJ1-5	CASSQGTGYTNQPQHF	TGCGCCAGCAGCCAAGGGACAGGCTACACCAATCAGCCCCAGCATTTT
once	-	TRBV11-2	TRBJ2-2	CASSPRWQMAGELFF	TGTGCCAGCAGCCCAAGGTGGCAGATGGCCGGGGAGCTGTTTTTT
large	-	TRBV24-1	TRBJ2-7	CATSDSTWGEQYF	TGTGCCACCAGTGACTCAACCTGGGGCGAGCAGTACTTC
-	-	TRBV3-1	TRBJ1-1	CASSLLGGMNTEAFF	TGTGCCAGCAGCCTCTTGGGGGGGATGAACACTGAAGCTTTCTTT
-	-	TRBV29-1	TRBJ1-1	CSVGKRDTEAFF	TGCAGCGTCGGTAAAAGAGACACTGAAGCTTTCTTT
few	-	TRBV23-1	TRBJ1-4	CASSQSEGRGEKLFF	TGCGCCAGCAGTCAATCGGAAGGTCGGGGTGAAAAACTGTTTTTT
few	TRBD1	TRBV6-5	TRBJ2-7	CASRQGTAPYEQYF	TGTGCCAGCAGACAGGGGACAGCCCCCTACGAGCAGTACTTC
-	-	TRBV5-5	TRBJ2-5	CASSLFVQETQYF	TGTGCCAGCAGCTTATTCGTTCAGGAGACCCAGTACTTC
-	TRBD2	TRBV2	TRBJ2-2	CASSYLAGGPRTGELFF	TGTGCCAGCAGTTATCTCGCGGGAGGGCCGCGGACCGGGGAGCTGTTTTTT
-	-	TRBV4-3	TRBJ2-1	CASSHSLSYNEQFF	TGCGCCAGCAGCCATTCCCTATCCTACAATGAGCAGTTCTTC
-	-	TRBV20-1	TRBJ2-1	CSARDSGSSGSPRWNEQFF	TGCAGTGCTAGAGATAGCGGAAGTAGCGGCTCCCCTCGGTGGAATGAGCAGTTCTTC
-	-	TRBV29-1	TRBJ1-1	CSAQGEGGPKAEAFF	TGCAGCGCCCAAGGGGAGGGGGGGCCGAAGGCTGAAGCTTTCTTT
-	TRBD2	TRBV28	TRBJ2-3	CASSFVGAGGPKDTQYF	TGTGCCAGCAGTTTTGTCGGGGCGGGAGGGCCAAAAGATACGCAGTATTTT
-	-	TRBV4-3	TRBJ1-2	CASSQVGGGGYTF	TGCGCCAGCAGCCAAGTGGGGGGGGGTGGCTACACCTTC
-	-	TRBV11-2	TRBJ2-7	CASGLSGLHEQYF	TGTGCCAGCGGACTGTCCGGGCTACATGAGCAGTACTTC
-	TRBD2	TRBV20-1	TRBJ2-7	CSASRSGGAREQYF	TGCAGTGCTAGCCGGTCGGGGGGGGCAAGGGAGCAGTACTTC
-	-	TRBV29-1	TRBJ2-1	CSAWGYYNEQFF	TGCAGCGCGTGGGGTTACTACAATGAGCAGTTCTTC
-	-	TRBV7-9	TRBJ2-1	CASSLGSRGSTSHF	TGTGCCAGCAGCTTAGGCTCCCGGGGCTCCACATCCCATTTC
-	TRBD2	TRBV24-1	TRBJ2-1	CATSDPARTSGRNEQFF	TGTGCCACCAGTGACCCGGCCCGGACTAGCGGGAGGAATGAGCAGTTCTTC
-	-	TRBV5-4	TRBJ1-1	CASSLVGDTEAFF	TGTGCCAGCAGCTTGGTGGGAGACACTGAAGCTTTCTTT
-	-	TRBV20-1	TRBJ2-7	CSARDRSAERHYEQYF	TGCAGTGCTAGAGATCGATCGGCTGAGCGGCACTACGAGCAGTACTTC
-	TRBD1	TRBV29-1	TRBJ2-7	CSVKPGQGYEQYF	TGCAGCGTGAAACCGGGACAGGGCTACGAGCAGTACTTC
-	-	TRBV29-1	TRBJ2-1	CSIWAAFRQFF	TGCAGTATCTGGGCGGCATTTAGGCAGTTCTTC
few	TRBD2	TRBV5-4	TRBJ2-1	CASSWAGAGVGNEQFF	TGTGCCAGCAGCTGGGCTGGAGCGGGAGTGGGGAATGAGCAGTTCTTC
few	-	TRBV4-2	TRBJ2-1	CASSQAGDFEQFF	TGTGCCAGCAGCCAAGCAGGGGACTTTGAGCAGTTCTTC
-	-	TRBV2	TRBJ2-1	CASARRGNEQFF	TGTGCCAGCGCCCGGCGTGGGAATGAGCAGTTCTTC
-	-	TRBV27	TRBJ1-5	CASSLSFGGPQHF	TGTGCCAGCAGTTTATCGTTCGGGGGGCCCCAGCATTTT
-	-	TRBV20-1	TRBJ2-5	CSATLYDGNGGETQYF	TGCAGTGCTACGCTGTATGACGGGAACGGCGGGGAGACCCAGTACTTC
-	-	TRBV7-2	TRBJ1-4	CASSRHVLGRLNEKLFF	TGTGCCAGCAGCCGACACGTACTTGGGCGGCTAAATGAAAAACTGTTTTTT
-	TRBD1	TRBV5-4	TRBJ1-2	CASSQFGGTGGYYGYTF	TGTGCCAGCAGCCAATTCGGGGGGACAGGGGGATACTATGGCTACACCTTC
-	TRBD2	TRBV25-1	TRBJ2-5	CASSERGRGGLVGQETQYF	TGTGCCAGCAGTGAAAGAGGCAGAGGGGGACTAGTGGGGCAAGAGACCCAGTACTTC
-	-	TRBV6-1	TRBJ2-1	CASSEVPRDEQFF	TGTGCCAGCAGTGAGGTACCCCGGGATGAGCAGTTCTTC
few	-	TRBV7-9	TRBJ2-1	CASSLRFPNEQFF	TGTGCCAGCAGCTTAAGGTTTCCGAATGAGCAGTTCTTC
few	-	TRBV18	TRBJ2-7	CASSPLDNYEQYF	TGTGCCAGCTCACCATTGGACAACTACGAGCAGTACTTC
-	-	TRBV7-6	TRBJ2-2	CASSLDPDGELFF	TGTGCCAGCAGCTTAGACCCGGACGGGGAGCTGTTTTTT
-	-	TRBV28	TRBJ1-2	CASSLSKGVHGYTF	TGTGCCAGCAGTTTAAGCAAGGGGGTCCATGGCTACACCTTC
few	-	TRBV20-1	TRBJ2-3	CSAKRADTQYF	TGCAGTGCCAAGAGGGCGGATACGCAGTATTTT
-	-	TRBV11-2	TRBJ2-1	CASSLEWEINEQFF	TGTGCCAGCAGCTTAGAGTGGGAAATCAATGAGCAGTTCTTC
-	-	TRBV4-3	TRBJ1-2	CASSQDQWDGYTF	TGCGCCAGCAGCCAAGATCAATGGGATGGCTACACCTTC
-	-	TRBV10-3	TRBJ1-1	CAISGARDTEAFF	TGTGCCATCAGTGGAGCCAGGGACACTGAAGCTTTCTTT
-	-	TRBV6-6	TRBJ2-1	CASSYPSRNPEQFF	TGTGCCAGCAGTTACCCCAGTCGTAACCCTGAGCAGTTCTTC
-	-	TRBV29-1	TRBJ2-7	CSVEDWPFYEQYF	TGCAGCGTTGAAGATTGGCCCTTCTACGAGCAGTACTTC
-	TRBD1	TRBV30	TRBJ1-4	CAWDKDRNEKLFF	TGTGCCTGGGATAAGGACAGGAATGAAAAACTGTTTTTT
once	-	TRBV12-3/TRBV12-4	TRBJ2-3	CASSFGGTLTQDTQYF	TGTGCCAGCAGTTTCGGCGGGACTCTTACCCAAGATACGCAGTATTTT
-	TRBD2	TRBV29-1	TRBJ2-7	CSVGWREGNEQYF	TGCAGCGTTGGATGGCGGGAGGGCAACGAGCAGTACTTC
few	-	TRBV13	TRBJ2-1	CASSFSRNEQFF	TGTGCCAGCAGCTTTAGCCGCAATGAGCAGTTCTTC
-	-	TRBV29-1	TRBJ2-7	CSVVSLGTYEQYF	TGCAGCGTTGTGTCGTTGGGAACCTACGAGCAGTACTTC
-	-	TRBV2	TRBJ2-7	CASSEMAGLGGNEQYF	TGTGCCAGCAGTGAAATGGCAGGCCTAGGGGGGAACGAGCAGTACTTC
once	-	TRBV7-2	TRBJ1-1	CASSYGQNTEAFF	TGTGCCAGCAGCTACGGGCAGAACACTGAAGCTTTCTTT
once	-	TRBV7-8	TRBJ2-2	CASSLFEGRANGELFF	TGTGCCAGCAGCTTATTCGAGGGTCGGGCAAACGGGGAGCTGTTTTTT
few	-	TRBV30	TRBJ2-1	CAWSRRGEQFF	TGTGCCTGGAGCAGAAGGGGTGAGCAGTTCTTC
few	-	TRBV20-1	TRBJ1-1	CSARGDLNTEAFF	TGCAGTGCTAGAGGGGATCTTAACACTGAAGCTTTCTTT
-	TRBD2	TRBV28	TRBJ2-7	CASTGRPGLVIYEQYF	TGTGCCAGCACTGGACGACCGGGACTAGTCATCTACGAGCAGTACTTC
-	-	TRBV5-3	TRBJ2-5	CARSCSGSLRSQETQYF	TGTGCCAGAAGCTGTTCCGGGTCCCTGAGATCACAAGAGACCCAGTACTTC